This TCR beta chain was captured by sequencing in a study of early T cells in non-severe SARS-CoV-2 infection (dated by TCRdb to about 2021). With regard to the full study: Because TCR sequencing relied on bulk RNA taken from unsorted whole blood, pairing of alpha and beta chains was not possible.

This clonotype has ten or more counts. The antigen it binds to is not known. There are no base qualities to consult, and no much larger clone falls within one base. Results and caveats for the whole study, not just this receptor: VDJdb matching was skewed toward anti-spike CD8 responses, so virus-specific expansions were likely underestimated and private and CD4 specificities were missed.

To prepare the library, 5' RACE was applied. Sequencing relied on a NextSeq 500. In the TCR library protocol, unique molecular identifiers were attached to individual cDNA molecules to correct for PCR bias and sequencing error. Sequencing covered both TCR alpha and beta chains, and within each sample the abundances of alpha and beta sequences were tightly co-correlated. The authors' pipeline ran thus. Decombinator V4 was used to perform V gene, J gene and CDR3 annotation of TCR sequences. TCRs were defined as expanded if a significant change between any two time points was detected under a Poisson model with p below 0.0001. Abundances of TCRs were expressed as counts per million after normalisation to the total number of TCRs sequenced in each sample. TRAV1-2 paired with TRAJ12, TRAJ20 or TRAJ33 defined MAIT TCRs, while TRAV10 paired with TRAJ18 defined iNKT TCRs. VDJdb, accessed 1 November 2021, was searched for CMV, EBV and SARS-CoV-2 annotated TCRs, excluding TCRs annotated for multiple antigens. Using fastp at Q25 and MiXCR, TCRdb reprocessed the public reads and kept productive beta chains. Rows matching on CDR3 protein sequence are summarized as one entry with the most common DNA and genes. V and J calls and clone size were set by TCRdb, not the authors. Present in this sample are about 69,000 distinct CDR3 sequences, under 9.5% of which were seen just once. About 6.1% of the sample goes to the ten largest clones.

Including the terminal cysteine and phenylalanine, the CDR3 comprises 18 residues. Solely the CDR3 DNA is kept, with 54 bases framed from the first base. V trim: 2 bases; J trim: 2 bases; unmatched bases: 10. Set within a cohort of healthcare workers in London, UK, this nested case-control study involved weekly PCR testing of nasopharyngeal swabs along with blood sampling. Healthcare workers were enrolled in the week of the UK lockdown, from 23 to 31 March 2020, and were followed every week for up to roughly 15 weeks. This receptor was identified in an adult who was a healthcare worker with PCR-confirmed SARS-CoV-2 infection or an uninfected control (not recorded which). The material sequenced was whole blood. The chain was built from TRBV12-3 or TRBV12-4 and TRBJ2-7; 12 bases in the middle match TRBD1. The CDR3 here reads CASSLYGGTGGVPYEQYF. The DNA sequence reads TGTGCCAGCAGTTTATATGGCGGGACAGGGGGCGTCCCCTACGAGCAGTACTTC.